The 29 T cell receptor beta chains below were found in one sample sequenced in a study of blood T cells in healthy people across ages. Then a second PCR, running about 6 to 12 cycles, was carried out with a sample-barcoded 5' primer and a J-beta primer mix. TCRdb recomputed calls from the 5' RACE reads with MiXCR, one row per CDR3 protein. Among 850,000 to 1,100,000 distinct CDR3 sequences listed, roughly two fifths were seen once. The sample taken for sequencing was blood. The receptor source for this set is a man aged 18 to 30 in good health.

V and J are TRBV2 and TRBJ2-4; 10 bases agree with TRBD1. The DNA matches TRBJ2-7 better at its end, which makes the J call doubtful. This CDR3 has 14 residues. The germline CDR1 and CDR2 sequences are SNHLY and FYNNEI. The CDR3 sequence is CASSEDRGIHEQYF. The CDR3 DNA sequence: TGTGCCAGCAGTGAGGACAGGGGGATCCACGAGCAGTACTTC.

The CDR3 is CASSLVAGRAETQYF. DNA for the CDR3: TGTGCCAGCAGTTTAGTCGCAGGGAGGGCCGAGACCCAGTACTTC. The rearrangement links TRBV12-3 or TRBV12-4 to TRBJ2-5; 7 nucleotides agree with TRBD2. Trimming cost V 1 base and J 5 bases; bases outside gene matches: 7. CDR3 length equals 15 residues.

V and J are TRBV12-3 or TRBV12-4 and TRBJ1-3; D ambiguous. Trimming cost V 6 bases and J 2 bases, with 8 bases left between them. The CDR3 totals 13 residues. The CDR3 DNA follows: TGTGCCAGCAGGGCCGGACCTGGAAACACCATATATTTT. Its translation is CASRAGPGNTIYF.

This clonotype occurred a few times. The chain uses TRBV7-2 and TRBJ1-4; the D gene is possibly TRBD1 (5 bases). Trimming took 2 bases from V and 2 from J, leaving 9 bases between them. The germline gives CDR1 SGHTA, CDR2 FQGNSA. This CDR3 has 15 residues. The CDR3 loop is CASSLNAGTNEKLFF. The CDR3 DNA follows: TGTGCCAGCAGCTTAAACGCAGGGACTAATGAAAAACTGTTTTTT.

The chain joins TRBV20-1 to TRBJ1-1; possibly TRBD1 for D (6 bases). Germline V gene data show CDR1 as DFQATT and CDR2 as SNEGSKA (reference sequence). CDR3 length equals 12 residues. V was shortened by 5 bases and J by 4 bases, with 11 bases between the two germline ends. CDR3 sequence: CSAGRGSTEAFF. CDR3 coding DNA: TGCAGTGCTGGGAGGGGGAGCACTGAAGCTTTCTTT.

This chain links TRBV7-2 with TRBJ1-3; D is unclear. Trimming shortened V by 1 base and J by 0 bases, and 4 bases separated the two germline ends. CDR3 length equals 14 residues. The germline gives CDR1 SGHTA, CDR2 FQGNSA. CDR3 DNA sequence: TGTGCCAGCAGCTTAGGGTTCTCTGGAAACACCATATATTTT. Translating it yields CASSLGFSGNTIYF.

To note about this clonotype: A read error may produce the germline difference seen at one junction end. The chain carries TRBV25-1 and TRBJ1-1, with TRBD1 as a possible D gene (5 bases). The CDR3 contains 17 residues. Germline CDR1 is MGHDK and CDR2 is SYGVNS. CDR3 DNA sequence: TGTGTCAGCAGTGGCTGGGGTAAAAGGGGAAGGAACACTGAAGCTTTCTTT. Amino acids: CVSSGWGKRGRNTEAFF.

This clonotype was counted many times. This chain connects TRBV25-1 to TRBJ2-2; D is unclear. The CDR3 covers 10 residues. Trimming stripped 5 bases from V and 6 bases from J, with 1 base between. Germline CDR1 and CDR2: MGHDK and SYGVNS. CDR3 bases: TGTGCCAGCAGTTCCGGGGAGCTGTTTTTT. The encoded protein is CASSSGELFF.

The rearrangement links TRBV20-1 to TRBJ2-7; D unresolved. Deletions cut 1 base from V and 3 bases from J, with 13 bases between. This CDR3 region has 14 residues. Germline lookup yields CDR1 DFQATT and CDR2 SNEGSKA (reference sequence). The CDR3, as DNA: TGCAGTGCTAGAGGGAGTCAGGAAAGCTACGAGCAGTACTTC. Encoded protein: CSARGSQESYEQYF.

The V and J genes are TRBV2 and TRBJ2-5; either TRBD1 or TRBD2 may supply D (5 bases each). CDR1 is SNHLY, CDR2 FYNNEI, per germline. V shed 1 base and J shed 3 bases, with 6 bases lying between them. The CDR3 length is 13 residues. Written as DNA, the CDR3 is TGTGCCAGCAGTGAAGTGGGGGAAGAGACCCAGTACTTC. This codes for CASSEVGEETQYF.

V and J are TRBV21-1 and TRBJ1-2; TRBD1, as called in the table, went unchecked against the DNA. TRBV21-1 is tagged as a pseudogene. There are 14 residues in the CDR3. The chain's CDR3 is CATAPDRTNYGYTF. DNA for the CDR3: TGTGCCACCGCACCCGACAGGACTAACTATGGCTACACCTTC.

Here the CDR3 DNA reads TGCGCCAGCAGCCAAGAGACTAGCGGGGGGAGACTTCAAGAGACCCAGTACTTC. Translated: CASSQETSGGRLQETQYF. The V call is TRBV4-1, the J call TRBJ2-5; 13 bases fit TRBD2. Germline-derived CDR1 and CDR2 are MGHRA and YSYEKL. The CDR3 runs 18 residues. Trimming cost V 0 bases and J 2 bases; bases outside gene matches: 6.

This clonotype appeared a few times. The chain links TRBV7-9 to TRBJ1-4; no definite D call. V lost 2 bases to trimming and J lost 14 bases, with 21 bases between them. Per germline, CDR1 SEHNR and CDR2 FQNEAQ (reference sequence). This CDR3 is 15 amino acids long. Here the CDR3 reads CASSLMEAAPRSLFF. The DNA of the CDR3 is TGTGCCAGCAGCTTAATGGAGGCGGCACCCCGAAGTCTGTTTTTT.

This clonotype showed up just a few times. The chain recombines TRBV6-2 or TRBV6-3 with TRBJ2-3; 7 nucleotides match TRBD1. The length of the CDR3 is 18 residues. Losses at the gene ends were 4 bases for V and 3 bases for J; bases not matched to a gene: 16. Germline CDR1 reads MNHEY; CDR2 reads SVGEGT. The CDR3 is CASSSVGTDGSGTDTQYF. The CDR3 bases are TGTGCCAGCAGTTCAGTAGGGACAGATGGTTCCGGGACAGATACGCAGTATTTT.

V gene TRBV7-2 combines with J gene TRBJ2-7; the D gene is possibly TRBD1 (5 bases). The J call may be in error: the DNA end matches TRBJ2-5 better. Germline V gene sequence: CDR1 SGHTA, CDR2 FQGNSA. This CDR3 is built from 14 residues. The CDR3 DNA follows: TGTGCCAGCAGCTTAGCGATGCGGACAAAGACCCAGTACTTC. Amino acids: CASSLAMRTKTQYF.

This clonotype was seen a few times. This chain connects TRBV5-1 to TRBJ2-1, with D possibly TRBD1 on 5 matching bases. The CDR3 has 13 amino acids. Germline V gives CDR1 SGHRS, CDR2 YFSETQ. V lost 5 bases, J lost 8 bases, and 14 bases lay in between. CDR3 residues: CASSETWGDEQFF. The CDR3 coding sequence is TGCGCCAGCAGTGAGACTTGGGGCGATGAGCAGTTCTTC.

The rearrangement links TRBV20-1 to TRBJ1-2; 7 bases line up with TRBD1. This CDR3 region has 12 residues. Trimming cost V 7 bases and J 8 bases; bases outside gene matches: 10. Germline V CDR1 and CDR2: DFQATT, SNEGSKA (reference sequence). The CDR3 DNA reads TGCAGTGTTAGCCAGGGGGACGTAGGCTACACCTTC. Translation: CSVSQGDVGYTF.

The chain uses TRBV20-1 and TRBJ1-1; D possibly corresponds to TRBD1 (6 bases). The CDR3 loop spans 14 amino acids. V was trimmed by 5 bases and J by 4 bases, leaving 17 bases between them. Germline loops: CDR1 DFQATT, CDR2 SNEGSKA (reference sequence). CDR3 amino acids: CSADSGQPSTEAFF. In nucleotides, the CDR3 is TGCAGTGCTGACTCCGGACAGCCGTCCACTGAAGCTTTCTTT.

This CDR3 is CASTRAGELFF. The DNA of the CDR3 is TGTGCCAGCACTCGCGCCGGGGAGCTGTTTTTT. The chain couples TRBV7-9 to TRBJ2-2, with D uncertain. The CDR3 totals 11 residues. Germline lookup yields CDR1 SEHNR and CDR2 FQNEAQ (reference sequence). Trimming took 7 bases from V and 6 from J, leaving 6 bases between them.

This clonotype has only a few counts. The CDR3 protein is CASRSGGLTYNEQFF. The CDR3 DNA sequence: TGTGCCAGCAGAAGCGGGGGGCTCACCTACAATGAGCAGTTCTTC. V and J are TRBV6-2 or TRBV6-3 and TRBJ2-1, with 9 positions matching TRBD2. The V gene end was trimmed by 6 bases and the J gene end by 2 bases; junction bases not matched to a gene: 5. The CDR3 spans 15 residues. CDR1 and CDR2 from the germline V gene are MNHEY and SVGEGT.

This clonotype was seen a few times. The V gene is TRBV6-6, the J gene TRBJ2-3; unclear D gene. The V gene lost 1 base and the J gene lost 6 bases, with 8 bases spanning the gap. CDR3 length: 13 amino acids. From germline, CDR1 is MNHNY and CDR2 SVGAGI (reference sequence). The CDR3 region has the DNA TGTGCCAGCAGTTACTTAGCTACGGATACGCAGTATTTT. It is translated as CASSYLATDTQYF.

The chain couples TRBV4-1 to TRBJ2-1; no definite D call. The last part of the DNA fits TRBJ2-7 better; the J call may be wrong. Germline CDR1 is MGHRA and CDR2 is YSYEKL. The CDR3 length is 14 residues. CDR3 sequence: CASSLGLGLSEQYF. CDR3 DNA sequence: TGCGCCAGCAGCCTCGGCTTAGGGTTGAGTGAGCAGTACTTC.

The chain is built from TRBV12-3 or TRBV12-4 and TRBJ1-5; TRBD1 agrees at 10 bases. Losses at the gene ends were 6 bases for V and 6 bases for J; bases not matched to a gene: 14. This CDR3 comprises 17 residues. The CDR3 loop reads CASSRVGGGTGAQPQHF. CDR3 DNA: TGTGCCAGCAGCCGGGTGGGTGGTGGGACAGGGGCTCAGCCCCAGCATTTT.

This clonotype was recorded a few times. The chain carries TRBV11-2 and TRBJ2-4; either TRBD1 or TRBD2 may supply D (5 bases each). V was cut by 2 bases and J by 9 bases, with 14 bases left in between. CDR1 SGHAT and CDR2 FQNNGV come from the germline V gene. The CDR3 is 14 residues long. In DNA, the CDR3 is TGTGCCAGCAGCTTACAGAGGGACGGAGGCATTCAGTACTTC. Protein product: CASSLQRDGGIQYF.

This rearrangement joins TRBV6-5 to TRBJ2-1, with 7 bases matching TRBD2. Germline V gene data show CDR1 as MNHEY and CDR2 as SVGAGI. The CDR3 totals 15 residues. With 6 bases clipped from V and 4 bases from J, the junction kept 9 bases outside the gene matches. CDR3 amino acids: CASRRLAGDYNEQFF. The CDR3 DNA follows: TGTGCCAGCAGACGCCTGGCGGGGGATTACAATGAGCAGTTCTTC.

A few counts support this clonotype. The chain couples TRBV14 to TRBJ1-2; D remains ambiguous. Germline CDR1 SGHDN, CDR2 FVKESK. This CDR3 comprises 13 residues. With 1 base removed from V and 7 bases from J, the gap between germline ends came to 10 bases. This chain's CDR3 is CASSQARTGGYTF. Written as DNA, the CDR3 is TGTGCCAGCAGCCAAGCCCGGACTGGTGGCTACACCTTC.

This sequence joins TRBV2 and TRBJ1-6; D not certain. The CDR3 is 13 residues long. CDR1 SNHLY and CDR2 FYNNEI come from the germline V gene. V was trimmed by 4 bases and J by 2 bases, leaving 3 bases between them. CDR3 in DNA: TGTGCCAGCAGTGTAACCTATAATTCACCCCTCCACTTT. Translated: CASSVTYNSPLHF.

This clonotype was detected only a few times. The chain links TRBV2 to TRBJ2-3; perhaps TRBD1 as D (6 bases). Germline V gene lookup returns CDR1 SNHLY and CDR2 FYNNEI. Deletions cut 1 base from V and 6 bases from J, with 11 bases between. The CDR3 has 14 amino acids. CDR3 sequence: CASSEGDRRDTQYF. CDR3 bases: TGTGCCAGCAGTGAAGGAGACAGGAGGGATACGCAGTATTTT.

The V and J genes are TRBV10-3 and TRBJ2-2; tentatively, D is TRBD1 (6 bases). Germline V CDR1 and CDR2: ENHRY, SYGVKD. Trimming took off 0 bases at V and 2 bases at J, with 10 bases between the two ends. The CDR3 totals 16 residues. DNA for the CDR3: TGTGCCATCAGTGAGTCGGTCAGGGGAAACACCGGGGAGCTGTTTTTT. Amino acid sequence: CAISESVRGNTGELFF.